The rows below give T cell receptor beta chains drawn from one sample of a study of blood T cells in healthy people across ages. One entry per CDR3 protein results from TCRdb running MiXCR on the 5' RACE reads. This sample has 910,000 or so distinct CDR3 sequences, with just over 50% found just once. Sample: blood. The source is a woman aged 60-70 years in good health. CDR3s include the opening cysteine and the closing phenylalanine or tryptophan. A D gene is named only where the DNA matches it firmly. Some rows mark clone size as missing; the rest say once, few, many or name a class of expanded clone.

d_gene: .
j_gene: TRBJ2-7
abundance: .
v_gene: TRBV20-1
CDR3aa: CSARDPGNVYEQYF
CDR3nt: TGCAGTGCTAGAGATCCCGGGAATGTCTACGAGCAGTACTTC

d_gene: TRBD1
j_gene: TRBJ2-1
abundance: .
v_gene: TRBV28
CDR3aa: CASEQGAHEQFF
CDR3nt: TGTGCCAGTGAACAGGGGGCCCATGAGCAGTTCTTC

d_gene: TRBD1
j_gene: TRBJ1-2
abundance: .
v_gene: TRBV20-1
CDR3aa: CSATIGPRRPDGSTGGHLGYTF
CDR3nt: TGCAGTGCTACCATCGGGCCCCGAAGGCCCGATGGTAGCACAGGGGGTCATCTTGGCTACACCTTC

d_gene: .
j_gene: TRBJ2-3
abundance: .
v_gene: TRBV4-3
CDR3aa: CASSQDPAATDTQYF
CDR3nt: TGCGCCAGCAGCCAAGACCCAGCAGCCACAGATACGCAGTATTTT

d_gene: .
j_gene: TRBJ2-1
abundance: .
v_gene: TRBV14
CDR3aa: CASSHGYSSSYNEQFF
CDR3nt: TGTGCCAGCAGCCACGGCTATTCGAGCTCCTACAATGAGCAGTTCTTC

d_gene: .
j_gene: TRBJ2-1
abundance: .
v_gene: TRBV12-3/TRBV12-4
CDR3aa: CASNLRDNEQFF
CDR3nt: TGTGCCAGCAACCTCCGGGACAATGAGCAGTTCTTC

d_gene: TRBD2
j_gene: TRBJ2-3
abundance: .
v_gene: TRBV7-6
CDR3aa: CASSFGREGADTQYF
CDR3nt: TGTGCCAGCAGCTTCGGGCGGGAGGGGGCAGATACGCAGTATTTT

d_gene: TRBD2
j_gene: TRBJ2-4
abundance: .
v_gene: TRBV3-1
CDR3aa: CASSQAGGIAKNIQYF
CDR3nt: TGTGCCAGCAGCCAAGCGGGAGGGATTGCCAAAAACATTCAGTACTTC

d_gene: .
j_gene: TRBJ2-1
abundance: few
v_gene: TRBV20-1
CDR3aa: CSARDRSGYVSYNEQFF
CDR3nt: TGCAGTGCTAGAGATCGGAGCGGTTACGTCTCCTACAATGAGCAGTTCTTC

d_gene: .
j_gene: TRBJ2-7
abundance: .
v_gene: TRBV28
CDR3aa: CASSFRRSPSYEQYF
CDR3nt: TGTGCCAGCAGTTTTCGCCGGAGTCCCTCCTACGAGCAGTACTTC

d_gene: .
j_gene: TRBJ2-5
abundance: few
v_gene: TRBV7-3
CDR3aa: CASSFGGATGETQYF
CDR3nt: TGTGCCAGCAGCTTCGGCGGCGCCACAGGAGAGACCCAGTACTTC

d_gene: .
j_gene: TRBJ2-3
abundance: .
v_gene: TRBV20-1
CDR3aa: CSATTTTDTQYF
CDR3nt: TGCAGTGCCACCACCACCACAGATACGCAGTATTTT

d_gene: .
j_gene: TRBJ2-5
abundance: .
v_gene: TRBV4-1
CDR3aa: CASSQVLGGRTQYF
CDR3nt: TGCGCCAGCAGCCAAGTGTTAGGGGGGCGGACCCAGTACTTC

d_gene: .
j_gene: TRBJ2-5
abundance: .
v_gene: TRBV3-1
CDR3aa: CASSQIQGLQETQYF
CDR3nt: TGTGCCAGCAGCCAAATCCAAGGCCTACAAGAGACCCAGTACTTC

d_gene: .
j_gene: TRBJ1-1
abundance: .
v_gene: TRBV4-2
CDR3aa: CASSQDAGMNTEAFF
CDR3nt: TGTGCCAGCAGCCAAGACGCGGGAATGAACACTGAAGCTTTCTTT

d_gene: TRBD1
j_gene: TRBJ2-3
abundance: .
v_gene: TRBV7-2
CDR3aa: CASSLGDRGRDTQYF
CDR3nt: TGTGCCAGCAGCTTAGGGGACAGGGGGCGGGATACGCAGTATTTT

d_gene: .
j_gene: TRBJ2-5
abundance: few
v_gene: TRBV29-1
CDR3aa: CSVEWETQYF
CDR3nt: TGCAGCGTTGAATGGGAGACCCAGTACTTC

d_gene: TRBD1
j_gene: TRBJ1-4
abundance: .
v_gene: TRBV4-1
CDR3aa: CASSPPPGQTYEKLFF
CDR3nt: TGCGCCAGCAGCCCGCCCCCGGGACAGACCTATGAAAAACTGTTTTTT

d_gene: TRBD2
j_gene: TRBJ2-5
abundance: once
v_gene: TRBV9
CDR3aa: CASSVGTRIETQYF
CDR3nt: TGTGCCAGCAGCGTGGGGACTAGAATAGAGACCCAGTACTTC

d_gene: .
j_gene: TRBJ2-2
abundance: few
v_gene: TRBV7-6
CDR3aa: CASSLAHKTGRTGELFF
CDR3nt: TGTGCCAGCAGCTTAGCGCACAAGACAGGCCGCACCGGGGAGCTGTTTTTT

d_gene: .
j_gene: TRBJ2-3
abundance: .
v_gene: TRBV27
CDR3aa: CASDLGRRTDTQYF
CDR3nt: TGTGCCAGCGATTTGGGGCGGCGCACAGATACGCAGTATTTT

d_gene: .
j_gene: TRBJ1-4
abundance: .
v_gene: TRBV20-1
CDR3aa: CSARILQREKLFF
CDR3nt: TGCAGTGCTAGAATCCTACAGCGGGAAAAACTGTTTTTT

d_gene: TRBD1
j_gene: TRBJ2-3
abundance: .
v_gene: TRBV5-1
CDR3aa: CASSHTGAVKDTQYF
CDR3nt: TGCGCCAGCAGCCATACAGGGGCCGTCAAGGATACGCAGTATTTT

d_gene: .
j_gene: TRBJ1-5
abundance: .
v_gene: TRBV6-2/TRBV6-3
CDR3aa: CASSYYREDQPQHF
CDR3nt: TGTGCCAGCAGTTACTACAGGGAAGATCAGCCCCAGCATTTT

d_gene: TRBD2
j_gene: TRBJ2-1
abundance: once
v_gene: TRBV2
CDR3aa: CASRRPSSATSAGEQFF
CDR3nt: TGTGCCAGCAGAAGGCCTAGCAGTGCGACTAGCGCCGGTGAGCAGTTCTTC

d_gene: TRBD2
j_gene: TRBJ2-6
abundance: few
v_gene: TRBV5-1
CDR3aa: CASSLGTSGIRSGANVLTF
CDR3nt: TGCGCCAGCAGCTTGGGGACTAGCGGAATCCGCTCTGGGGCCAACGTCCTGACTTTC

d_gene: TRBD2
j_gene: TRBJ2-7
abundance: .
v_gene: TRBV5-5
CDR3aa: CASSLRFWGPLAGVSYEQYF
CDR3nt: TGTGCCAGCAGCTTGAGGTTTTGGGGGCCTCTAGCGGGAGTGTCCTACGAGCAGTACTTC

d_gene: .
j_gene: TRBJ1-6
abundance: .
v_gene: TRBV3-1
CDR3aa: CASGQLQINSPLHF
CDR3nt: TGTGCCAGCGGCCAACTACAGATTAATTCACCCCTCCACTTT

d_gene: .
j_gene: TRBJ2-5
abundance: .
v_gene: TRBV7-2
CDR3aa: CASSARGLETQYF
CDR3nt: TGTGCCAGCAGCGCTAGGGGGTTAGAGACCCAGTACTTC

d_gene: .
j_gene: TRBJ2-7
abundance: .
v_gene: TRBV7-2
CDR3aa: CASSPAGRSLSEQYF
CDR3nt: TGTGCCAGCAGCCCAGCCGGGCGGTCCCTGAGCGAGCAGTACTTC

d_gene: .
j_gene: TRBJ2-3
abundance: few
v_gene: TRBV27
CDR3aa: CASSDPGRITDTQYF
CDR3nt: TGTGCCAGCAGTGATCCCGGGAGAATCACAGATACGCAGTATTTT

d_gene: TRBD1
j_gene: TRBJ2-3
abundance: .
v_gene: TRBV28
CDR3aa: CTSILSPTGGSDTQYF
CDR3nt: TGTACCAGTATCCTATCCCCGACAGGGGGGTCAGATACGCAGTATTTT

d_gene: .
j_gene: TRBJ1-6
abundance: .
v_gene: TRBV13
CDR3aa: CASSFTGINSPLHF
CDR3nt: TGTGCCAGCAGCTTTACGGGGATCAATTCACCCCTCCACTTT

d_gene: .
j_gene: TRBJ2-3
abundance: .
v_gene: TRBV15
CDR3aa: CATSQGTSTDTQYF
CDR3nt: TGTGCCACCAGCCAGGGGACTAGCACAGATACGCAGTATTTT

d_gene: .
j_gene: TRBJ1-1
abundance: .
v_gene: TRBV9
CDR3aa: CASSDRGSRGTEAFF
CDR3nt: TGTGCCAGCAGCGATAGGGGTTCCCGTGGCACTGAAGCTTTCTTT

d_gene: .
j_gene: TRBJ1-1
abundance: .
v_gene: TRBV10-3
CDR3aa: CAISESGFTEAFF
CDR3nt: TGTGCCATCAGTGAGTCCGGATTCACTGAAGCTTTCTTT

d_gene: .
j_gene: TRBJ2-3
abundance: .
v_gene: TRBV7-2
CDR3aa: CASREGGRTPDTQYF
CDR3nt: TGTGCCAGCAGAGAGGGCGGACGGACCCCCGATACGCAGTATTTT

d_gene: .
j_gene: TRBJ1-2
abundance: .
v_gene: TRBV27
CDR3aa: CASSEGPGRKGYTF
CDR3nt: TGTGCCAGCAGTGAAGGACCCGGGCGGAAGGGCTACACCTTC

d_gene: .
j_gene: TRBJ2-4
abundance: few
v_gene: TRBV6-6
CDR3aa: CASIPGEGAKNIQYF
CDR3nt: TGTGCCAGCATCCCGGGGGAAGGGGCCAAAAACATTCAGTACTTC

d_gene: TRBD2
j_gene: TRBJ2-3
abundance: .
v_gene: TRBV29-1
CDR3aa: CSVGTSGNSDTQYF
CDR3nt: TGCAGCGTCGGGACTAGCGGGAACTCAGATACGCAGTATTTT

d_gene: TRBD1
j_gene: TRBJ1-2
abundance: .
v_gene: TRBV7-2
CDR3aa: CASSPLSGGSYGYTF
CDR3nt: TGTGCCAGCAGCCCCCTGTCAGGGGGGAGCTATGGCTACACCTTC

d_gene: .
j_gene: TRBJ2-3
abundance: .
v_gene: TRBV20-1
CDR3aa: CSAPARAFSPITDTQYF
CDR3nt: TGCAGTGCCCCGGCGCGGGCTTTCAGTCCTATCACAGATACGCAGTATTTT

d_gene: .
j_gene: TRBJ1-1
abundance: .
v_gene: TRBV20-1
CDR3aa: CSAPGLEGTEAFF
CDR3nt: TGCAGTGCCCCTGGCCTAGAAGGCACTGAAGCTTTCTTT

d_gene: .
j_gene: TRBJ2-5
abundance: .
v_gene: TRBV11-2
CDR3aa: CASSPGGRLADVQYF
CDR3nt: TGTGCCAGCAGCCCAGGTGGCAGGCTCGCGGACGTGCAGTACTTC

d_gene: .
j_gene: TRBJ2-7
abundance: .
v_gene: TRBV7-3
CDR3aa: CASSLTGWGGDSDEQYF
CDR3nt: TGTGCCAGCAGCTTAACCGGGTGGGGGGGCGATAGTGACGAGCAGTACTTC

d_gene: .
j_gene: TRBJ2-5
abundance: few
v_gene: TRBV15
CDR3aa: CATSRRVTETQYF
CDR3nt: TGTGCCACCAGCAGAAGGGTCACAGAGACCCAGTACTTC

d_gene: .
j_gene: TRBJ1-6
abundance: .
v_gene: TRBV6-6
CDR3aa: CASIPTQMYSPLHF
CDR3nt: TGTGCCAGCATCCCCACACAGATGTATTCACCCCTCCACTTT

d_gene: TRBD2
j_gene: TRBJ2-4
abundance: few
v_gene: TRBV15
CDR3aa: CATSLNHRSGGGNIQYF
CDR3nt: TGTGCCACCAGCCTAAATCACCGAAGCGGGGGCGGAAACATTCAGTACTTC